This paragraph reports one T cell receptor (beta chain). The record originates from a study of control samples from healthy donors and cancer patients. Method: immunoSEQ multiplex PCR; TCRdb's copy keeps in-frame clones and lacks some. The sample holds 90,000 to 100,000 clones; around 85% are singletons and the top ten take 38%. The CDR3 has 13 residues. Trimming pared 3 bases from V and 4 bases from J, leaving 9 bases between. Germline V lookup: CDR1 MNHNS, CDR2 SASEGT. This receptor was taken from an older man with lung cancer. The sequencing sample was made of PBMCs. This chain uses TRBV6-1 with TRBJ1-2, with a possible D match to TRBD1 (6 bases). The CDR3 DNA follows: TGTGCCAGCAGTGAGACGGGGGCCTATGGCTACACCTTC. As protein: CASSETGAYGYTF.